The entry below gives a single T cell receptor beta chain sequence along with its context. The antigen remains undetermined. Measured with immunoSEQ multiplex PCR; TCRdb has only the in-frame clones, and not every one. Among around 750,000 clones, about 74% were seen once, and the ten largest hold about 1.7%. V shed 8 bases, J shed 5 bases, and the junction held 7 bases outside the gene matches. The CDR3 has 13 residues. Per the germline V gene, CDR1 is MDHEN and CDR2 is SYDVKM. The source of the sample is a study of shared clonotypes between healthy human individuals. About the study: CD4 naive cells filled three plates per donor, CD4 memory three, CD8 naive two and CD8 memory one. Study observations and caveats: A handful of donors had roughly 5.2% of their naive CD4 clonotypes in common. Compared with clonotypes that all four donors shared, non-shared clonotypes had lower generation probabilities.

The source of this sequence is a young woman in good health. The chain uses TRBV28 and TRBJ2-5; 8 bases map to TRBD1. Sequenced sample: memory CD4+ T cells sorted from blood. Sample subset: CD45RA-negative fraction. The CDR3 DNA reads as TGTGCCAGCGGACAGGGCTACCGGGAGACCCAGTACTTC. This gives the protein CASGQGYRETQYF.